The following is a T cell receptor (beta chain) sequence with its context. These data come from a study of blood T cell repertoires in COVID-19. Across the study: The cDNA or gDNA used as material had been derived from T cells, B-cell-depleted T cells, or PBMCs.

Libraries were prepared by immunoSEQ multiplex PCR; TCRdb keeps only in-frame clonotypes and omits some of them. Of approximately 350,000 clones listed, more than 80% are singletons. The CDR3 extends over 14 amino acids. Trimming cost V 6 bases and J 0 bases, with 9 bases left between them. Germline CDR1 is MNHNS and CDR2 is SASEGT. The sample taken for sequencing was peripheral blood. The chain combines TRBV6-1 with TRBJ1-3; D is possibly TRBD1 (6 bases). The TCR was taken from a woman aged 25 to 39 with COVID-19, enrolled during active disease. This CDR3 reads CASSNRASGNTIYF. CDR3 nucleotides: TGTGCCAGCAGCAACAGGGCCTCTGGAAACACCATATATTTT.